This T cell receptor (beta chain) derives from a study of shared clonotypes between healthy human individuals. In the study overall: The people who gave samples were two women and three men aged 18 to 49.

Only in-frame clones appear in the TCRdb table, and some are missing; sequencing was by immunoSEQ multiplex PCR. In the table there are 2,500,000 or so clones, approximately 90% of which are singletons. The receptor's source is a man aged 18 to 29 in good health. Sequences were obtained from naive CD4+ T cells sorted from blood. Subset reported: CD45RA+ positively selected.

The CDR3 sequence: CASSPLAGRVAGELFF. CDR3 nucleotide sequence: TGTGCCAGCTCACCACTGGCGGGAAGAGTGGCTGGGGAGCTGTTTTTT. The V and J genes are TRBV18 and TRBJ2-2; possibly TRBD2 for D (6 bases). The V gene's germline CDR1 is KGHSH and CDR2 LQKENI. Trimming took 1 base from V and 8 from J, leaving 17 bases between them. The CDR3 has 16 amino acids.